These T cell receptor beta chains were read from a single sample in a study of blood T cell repertoires in COVID-19. Profiled with immunoSEQ multiplex PCR; TCRdb holds only in-frame clones, not every one. Of under 250,000 clones listed, around 90% were seen once; the top ten hold 10% to 13%. The sequenced sample consisted of PBMCs or T cells enriched from blood (not recorded which). Source of these receptors: a young man who had recovered from COVID-19. The CDR3 runs from the conserved cysteine through the conserved F or W. Each record gives: clone size, J gene, D gene, V gene, CDR3 DNA, CDR3 protein. The D gene is left open where the match is weak. Some rows have no size entry. The others give once, few or many, or a class for an expanded clone.

clone_size: .
j_call: TRBJ2-3
d_call: TRBD1
v_call: TRBV28
cdr3_nt: TGTGCCAGCAGTTTATTACCCGAGGACAGGAGCGCGTATTTT
cdr3_aa: CASSLLPEDRSAYF

clone_size: .
j_call: TRBJ2-5
d_call: .
v_call: TRBV25-1
cdr3_nt: TGTGCCAGCAGTGCAATGGCCCTCGTGGAGACCCAGTACTTC
cdr3_aa: CASSAMALVETQYF

clone_size: .
j_call: TRBJ2-3
d_call: .
v_call: TRBV3-1/TRBV3-2
cdr3_nt: TGTGCCAGCAGCCAAGAACGGAGGCTAGCGCAGGCAGATACGCAGTATTTT
cdr3_aa: CASSQERRLAQADTQYF

clone_size: .
j_call: TRBJ2-7
d_call: TRBD1
v_call: TRBV10-3
cdr3_nt: TGTGCCATCAGTGAGTCACCAGGGGGCGAGGGCGAGCAGTACTTC
cdr3_aa: CAISESPGGEGEQYF

clone_size: .
j_call: TRBJ1-1
d_call: .
v_call: TRBV6-5
cdr3_nt: TGTGCCAGCAGTCAGTACACTGAAGCTTTCTTT
cdr3_aa: CASSQYTEAFF

clone_size: .
j_call: TRBJ2-7
d_call: .
v_call: TRBV10-3
cdr3_nt: TGTGCCATCAGTGACGCCAGTACATATAACTCCTACGAGCAGTACTTC
cdr3_aa: CAISDASTYNSYEQYF

clone_size: .
j_call: TRBJ1-6
d_call: TRBD1
v_call: TRBV3-1/TRBV3-2
cdr3_nt: TGTGCCAGCAGCCTACAGGGGTACAATTCACCCCTCCACTTT
cdr3_aa: CASSLQGYNSPLHF

clone_size: once
j_call: TRBJ2-1
d_call: .
v_call: TRBV7-2
cdr3_nt: TGTGCCAGCAGCTTAGAGGGGTACGACAATGAGCAGTTCTTC
cdr3_aa: CASSLEGYDNEQFF

clone_size: .
j_call: TRBJ2-3
d_call: TRBD2
v_call: TRBV2
cdr3_nt: TGTGCCAGCAAACTAGCGGGCACAGATACGCAGTATTTT
cdr3_aa: CASKLAGTDTQYF

clone_size: .
j_call: TRBJ2-1
d_call: TRBD2
v_call: TRBV30
cdr3_nt: TGTGCCTCCAGACTAGCGGGGGGGCCGTACAATGAGCAGTTCTTC
cdr3_aa: CASRLAGGPYNEQFF

clone_size: .
j_call: TRBJ1-2
d_call: .
v_call: TRBV2
cdr3_nt: TGTGCCAGCAGTGATGAGGGTAGGGATGGCTACACCTTC
cdr3_aa: CASSDEGRDGYTF

clone_size: .
j_call: TRBJ2-7
d_call: TRBD1
v_call: TRBV27
cdr3_nt: TGTGCCAGCAGTTCTGGGTGGCAGGGGGCCGTCGAGCAGTACTTC
cdr3_aa: CASSSGWQGAVEQYF

clone_size: .
j_call: TRBJ2-7
d_call: .
v_call: TRBV28
cdr3_nt: TGTGCCAGCAGTTTTAAGAGGGACGAGCAGTACTTC
cdr3_aa: CASSFKRDEQYF

clone_size: .
j_call: TRBJ1-1
d_call: TRBD1
v_call: TRBV10-3
cdr3_nt: TGTGCCATCAAACCGGGACAGGTAATAAACACTGAAGCTTTCTTT
cdr3_aa: CAIKPGQVINTEAFF

clone_size: .
j_call: TRBJ2-7
d_call: .
v_call: TRBV5-6
cdr3_nt: TGTGCCAGCTACGCATACCCGGGTCCCTCCTACGAGCAGTACTTC
cdr3_aa: CASYAYPGPSYEQYF

clone_size: .
j_call: TRBJ2-3
d_call: TRBD2
v_call: TRBV15
cdr3_nt: TGTGCCACCAGCAGAGGAGGGGGCGGGAGGGCATCGGATACGCAGTATTTT
cdr3_aa: CATSRGGGGRASDTQYF

clone_size: .
j_call: TRBJ1-5
d_call: TRBD1
v_call: TRBV28
cdr3_nt: TGTGCCAGCTGTAAAAGGGACAGGGACGTGGAGCCCCAGCATTTT
cdr3_aa: CASCKRDRDVEPQHF

clone_size: .
j_call: TRBJ2-1
d_call: TRBD2
v_call: TRBV4-1
cdr3_nt: TGCGCCAGCAGCCCCCAAGGGAGGGCTTACAATGAGCAGTTCTTC
cdr3_aa: CASSPQGRAYNEQFF

clone_size: .
j_call: TRBJ1-2
d_call: TRBD1
v_call: TRBV9
cdr3_nt: TGTGCCAGCAGCGGGCCCAGGGACAGTATCTTC
cdr3_aa: CASSGPRDSIF

clone_size: .
j_call: TRBJ2-3
d_call: TRBD1
v_call: TRBV2
cdr3_nt: TGTGCCAGCAAAGGCCCTAACTCAGGGGGCGGCTCAGATACGCAGTATTTT
cdr3_aa: CASKGPNSGGGSDTQYF

clone_size: .
j_call: TRBJ1-1
d_call: .
v_call: TRBV7-9
cdr3_nt: TGTGCCAGCAGCTTAGGGCACCGAGGGACTGAAGCTTTCTTT
cdr3_aa: CASSLGHRGTEAFF

clone_size: .
j_call: TRBJ1-2
d_call: TRBD1
v_call: TRBV2
cdr3_nt: TGTGCCAGCAGTGATTTTTCCGGGACAGGCAGCTATGGCTACACCTTC
cdr3_aa: CASSDFSGTGSYGYTF

clone_size: .
j_call: TRBJ1-2
d_call: .
v_call: TRBV5-1
cdr3_nt: TGCGCCAGCAGCCGGCACAGACATAACTATGGCTACACCTTC
cdr3_aa: CASSRHRHNYGYTF

clone_size: .
j_call: TRBJ2-2
d_call: .
v_call: TRBV24-1
cdr3_nt: TGTGCCACCAGTGACGTAAACACCGGGGAGCTGTTTTTT
cdr3_aa: CATSDVNTGELFF

clone_size: .
j_call: TRBJ2-4
d_call: .
v_call: TRBV28
cdr3_nt: TGTGCCAGCAGTTTCGAATCGGGAGTAAAAAACATTCAGTACTTC
cdr3_aa: CASSFESGVKNIQYF

clone_size: .
j_call: TRBJ2-7
d_call: TRBD1
v_call: TRBV5-6
cdr3_nt: TGTGCCAGCAGCCCCGGACAGGGCCGGGCTCCCTACGAGCAGTACTTC
cdr3_aa: CASSPGQGRAPYEQYF

clone_size: large
j_call: TRBJ2-6
d_call: .
v_call: TRBV28
cdr3_nt: TGTGCCAGCAGTTTTAGTGGGGCCAACGTCCTGACTTTC
cdr3_aa: CASSFSGANVLTF

clone_size: .
j_call: TRBJ1-6
d_call: .
v_call: TRBV10-2
cdr3_nt: TGCGCCAGCTTTAGCAGCGTATATAATTCACCCCTCCACTTT
cdr3_aa: CASFSSVYNSPLHF

clone_size: once
j_call: TRBJ1-1
d_call: .
v_call: TRBV3-1/TRBV3-2
cdr3_nt: TGTGCCGTCGGAGCGACGCTGAACACTGAAGCTTTCTTT
cdr3_aa: CAVGATLNTEAFF

clone_size: .
j_call: TRBJ1-2
d_call: TRBD1
v_call: TRBV9
cdr3_nt: TGTGCCAGCAGCGTAGCTCGTGGCAGGGGGAAGGGCTACACCTTC
cdr3_aa: CASSVARGRGKGYTF

clone_size: .
j_call: TRBJ2-7
d_call: .
v_call: TRBV19
cdr3_nt: TGTGCCACCTCAAGACAGAAGGGCTACTACGAGCAGTACTTC
cdr3_aa: CATSRQKGYYEQYF

clone_size: .
j_call: TRBJ2-2
d_call: .
v_call: TRBV9
cdr3_nt: TGTGCCAGCAGCGCCCACGGGACTTTTGAGGAGCTGTTTTTT
cdr3_aa: CASSAHGTFEELFF

clone_size: once
j_call: TRBJ2-2
d_call: TRBD2
v_call: TRBV4-2
cdr3_nt: TGTGCCAGCAGCCTGGGACTAGGGGCCCTAGGCACCGGGGAGCTGTTTTTT
cdr3_aa: CASSLGLGALGTGELFF

clone_size: .
j_call: TRBJ1-5
d_call: TRBD1
v_call: TRBV27
cdr3_nt: TGTGCCAGCAGTCCCCTTGCCCTCGGACAGGGGGCAGGTCAGCCCCAGCATTTT
cdr3_aa: CASSPLALGQGAGQPQHF

clone_size: .
j_call: TRBJ2-7
d_call: TRBD1
v_call: TRBV19
cdr3_nt: TGTGCCAGTAGTATTTCGGACAGGGCCAACGAGCAGTACTTC
cdr3_aa: CASSISDRANEQYF

clone_size: .
j_call: TRBJ2-7
d_call: .
v_call: TRBV11-1
cdr3_nt: TGTGCCAGCAGCCTACGCGGGCCCTACGAGCAGTACTTC
cdr3_aa: CASSLRGPYEQYF

clone_size: .
j_call: TRBJ2-7
d_call: TRBD1
v_call: TRBV10-2
cdr3_nt: TGCGCCAGCAGAGGACAGGGCGAGGGCGAGCAGTACTTC
cdr3_aa: CASRGQGEGEQYF

clone_size: once
j_call: TRBJ1-2
d_call: TRBD1
v_call: TRBV6-6
cdr3_nt: TGTGCCAGCAGTGCTAACAGGGGGCGCGATGGCTACACCTTC
cdr3_aa: CASSANRGRDGYTF

clone_size: .
j_call: TRBJ2-7
d_call: .
v_call: TRBV5-8
cdr3_nt: TGTGCCAGCAGCTTTTATGGCGGGGACCACCCCTACGAGCAGTACTTC
cdr3_aa: CASSFYGGDHPYEQYF

clone_size: .
j_call: TRBJ2-7
d_call: .
v_call: TRBV5-8
cdr3_nt: TGTGCCAGCACCCCTTTAGTGAGTAGCGAGCAGTACTTC
cdr3_aa: CASTPLVSSEQYF

clone_size: .
j_call: TRBJ2-1
d_call: TRBD2
v_call: TRBV6-5
cdr3_nt: TGTGCCAGCAGCCGCCGGGGACTAGCGGGACGTGAGCAGTTCTTC
cdr3_aa: CASSRRGLAGREQFF

clone_size: .
j_call: TRBJ2-7
d_call: TRBD1
v_call: TRBV3-1/TRBV3-2
cdr3_nt: TGTGCCAGCAGCCCCCGGACAGGGACCTACGAGCAGTACTTC
cdr3_aa: CASSPRTGTYEQYF

clone_size: .
j_call: TRBJ2-2
d_call: .
v_call: TRBV6-5
cdr3_nt: TGTGCCACCGATGGGGGGGCGGGTACCGGGGAGCTGTTTTTT
cdr3_aa: CATDGGAGTGELFF

clone_size: .
j_call: TRBJ1-1
d_call: TRBD1
v_call: TRBV10-2
cdr3_nt: TGCGCCAGCAGTCGCAGGGGGCGAGGGAGGGCTTTCTTT
cdr3_aa: CASSRRGRGRAFF

clone_size: once
j_call: TRBJ1-2
d_call: TRBD1
v_call: TRBV9
cdr3_nt: TGTGCCAGCAGCGTAGGCCAGGGGGACTATGGCTACACCTTC
cdr3_aa: CASSVGQGDYGYTF

clone_size: once
j_call: TRBJ2-1
d_call: .
v_call: TRBV28
cdr3_nt: TGTGCCAGCAGTCTAGACGTCACCTACAATGAGCAGTTCTTC
cdr3_aa: CASSLDVTYNEQFF